One sample yielded the 28 T cell receptor beta chains listed below, sequenced in a study of human T cells and chemical hapten exposure. This sample's time point: pre-sensitization, week 0. The treatment is: therapeutic diphenylcyclopropenone sensitization with weekly scalp DPC. TCRdb processed the RACE reads anew with MiXCR; each CDR3 protein has one entry. This table holds some 98,000 distinct CDR3 sequences, less than 14% found once. This specimen was whole blood, taken in connection with sensitization to the hapten diphenylcyclopropenone (DPC). All receptors derive from an older woman with alopecia areata. Some clones in this sample may be carry-over from other donors' samples.

This clonotype was observed at least ten times. The V call is TRBV25-1, the J call TRBJ2-7, with D perhaps being TRBD1 or TRBD2 (5 bases each). This CDR3 comprises 16 residues. Deletions cut 1 base from V and 3 bases from J, with 16 bases between. Germline V gives CDR1 MGHDK, CDR2 SYGVNS. The CDR3, as DNA: TGTGCCAGCAGTGAATTTGGGTTACTGGGGGTCTACGAGCAGTACTTC. Protein: CASSEFGLLGVYEQYF.

This clonotype was found many times. The chain recombines TRBV5-1 with TRBJ1-1, with D possibly matching TRBD1 (6 bases). V was trimmed by 0 bases and J by 7 bases, leaving 10 bases between them. The CDR3 contains 13 residues. In germline, CDR1 is SGHRS, CDR2 YFSETQ. The CDR3, as DNA: TGCGCCAGCAGCTTGGCCGGACAGCTTGAAGCTTTCTTT. Residues: CASSLAGQLEAFF.

This clonotype was picked up many times. The rearrangement uses TRBV19 and TRBJ1-1; D gene unclear. CDR1 is LNHDA, CDR2 SQIVND, per germline (reference sequence). CDR3 length equals 15 residues. Trimming shortened V by 1 base and J by 5 bases, and 14 bases separated the two germline ends. The CDR3 spells CASSIGVVEVTEAFF. The CDR3 DNA sequence: TGTGCCAGTAGTATAGGCGTCGTGGAAGTGACTGAAGCTTTCTTT. The full variable domain, rest sourced from reference TRBV19 and TRBJ1-1, is DGGITQSPKYLFRKEGQNVTLSCEQNLNHDAMYWYRQDPGQGLRLIYYSQIVNDFQKGDIAEGYSVSREKKESFPLTVTSAQKNPTAFYLCASSIGVVEVTEAFFGQGTRLTVV.

The chain is built from TRBV9 and TRBJ1-1; D gene unclear. Germline CDR1 and CDR2: SGDLS and YYNGEE. V shed 0 bases and J shed 4 bases, with 7 bases lying between them. This CDR3 comprises 13 residues. The CDR3 DNA reads TGTGCCAGCAGCGTAGGTGACACCACTGAAGCTTTCTTT. This translates into CASSVGDTTEAFF.

This clonotype has a handful of counts. The genes are TRBV12-3 or TRBV12-4 and TRBJ1-2; 7 bases map to TRBD1. This CDR3 is 13 amino acids long. V trimming: 4 bases; J trimming: 3 bases; junction bases outside the gene matches: 2. CDR3 loop: CASSSTGDYGYTF. In nucleotides, the CDR3 is TGTGCCAGCAGTTCCACAGGGGACTATGGCTACACCTTC.

The DNA for the CDR3 is TGTGCCAGCAGATCAATAAAGGCTGAAGCTTTCTTT. It codes for CASRSIKAEAFF. The chain couples TRBV7-8 to TRBJ1-1; D not certain. Trimming took 6 bases from V and 6 from J, leaving 11 bases between them. The V gene's germline CDR1 is SGHVS and CDR2 FQNEAQ. The CDR3 contains 12 residues. The full variable domain, with the rest looked up from reference TRBV7-8 and TRBJ1-1, is GAGVSQSPRYKVAKRGQDVALRCDPISGHVSLFWYQQALGQGPEFLTYFQNEAQLDKSGLPSDRFFAERPEGSVSTLKIQRTQQEDSAVYLCASRSIKAEAFFGQGTRLTVV.

In this sample, this clonotype turned up a few times. For the CDR3, the DNA is TGTGCCAGCAGTCCGGTTTATGTGAGGGCCTATGAGCAGTTCTTC. It yields the protein CASSPVYVRAYEQFF. The genes are TRBV27 and TRBJ2-1; D perhaps matches TRBD2 (5 bases). Germline loops: CDR1 MNHEY, CDR2 SMNVEV (reference sequence). Trimming cost V 5 bases and J 8 bases, with 19 bases left between them. The CDR3 runs 15 residues.

The chain combines TRBV5-1 with TRBJ2-5; D unclear. This CDR3 comprises 14 residues. V was cut by 3 bases and J by 0 bases, with 9 bases left in between. Germline V lookup: CDR1 SGHRS, CDR2 YFSETQ. Here the CDR3 reads CASSSDAYQETQYF. In DNA, the CDR3 is TGCGCCAGCAGCTCAGACGCCTACCAAGAGACCCAGTACTTC.

This clonotype was counted a few times. This sequence joins TRBV12-5 and TRBJ1-1; D remains ambiguous. In germline, CDR1 is LGHNT, CDR2 FRNRAP. The CDR3 spans 14 residues. V was clipped by 6 bases and J by 1 base, with 12 bases between them. CDR3 loop: CASGPAHSNTEAFF. The CDR3 region has the DNA TGTGCTAGTGGCCCGGCCCACTCGAACACTGAAGCTTTCTTT.

The chain carries TRBV6-2 or TRBV6-3 and TRBJ2-5; 9 bases are shared with TRBD2. The CDR3 has 15 residues. V shed 6 bases and J 5 bases; nucleotides not matched to a gene: 10. Germline CDR1 is MNHEY and CDR2 is SVGEGT. CDR3 nucleotide sequence: TGTGCCAGCAGAGACTGGACTAGCGCGTGGGAGACCCAGTACTTC. Its protein is CASRDWTSAWETQYF.

V gene TRBV18 combines with J gene TRBJ1-5, with TRBD1 as a possible D gene (6 bases). Trimming removed 5 bases from V and 4 bases from J, with 18 bases in between. CDR3 length: 16 amino acids. Germline V lookup: CDR1 KGHSH, CDR2 LQKENI. The chain's CDR3 is CASSADSAAWNQPQHF. In DNA, the CDR3 is TGTGCCAGCTCAGCGGACAGCGCCGCTTGGAATCAGCCCCAGCATTTT.

This chain connects TRBV6-1 to TRBJ1-4, with 7 bases that match TRBD1. V lost 6 bases, J lost 6 bases, and 16 bases stayed unmatched. Germline-derived CDR1 and CDR2 are MNHNS and SASEGT. The CDR3 consists of 17 residues. The CDR3: CASRADRDVRRYEKLFF. The CDR3 region has the DNA TGTGCCAGCAGGGCCGACAGGGACGTGAGGCGGTATGAAAAACTGTTTTTT.

This sequence joins TRBV6-1 and TRBJ2-5; D is undetermined. CDR3 length: 15 amino acids. Between the trimmed V and J ends, which lost 5 bases and 7 bases, there was a span of 20 bases. Germline V lookup: CDR1 MNHNS, CDR2 SASEGT. In nucleotides, the CDR3 is TGTGCCAGCAGTCCACAGAGTCCTAGTTTTTGGACCCAGTACTTC. Translated: CASSPQSPSFWTQYF.

The chain recombines TRBV20-1 with TRBJ2-7, with D maybe TRBD1 (8 bases). The V and J ends lost 5 bases and 4 bases respectively, with 15 bases between them. Per the germline V gene, CDR1 is DFQATT and CDR2 is SNEGSKA (reference sequence). CDR3 size: 13 residues. The chain's CDR3 is CSARGQGGYEQYF. Written as DNA, the CDR3 is TGCAGTGCTCGAGGACAGGGAGGGTACGAGCAGTACTTC.

The J gene is TRBJ2-3, the V gene TRBV5-1; D possibly corresponds to TRBD1 (5 bases). The CDR3 is 13 residues long. V gave up 4 bases and J gave up 2 bases, with 8 bases separating them. Germline values: CDR1 SGHRS, CDR2 YFSETQ. The chain's CDR3 is CASSRQYTDTQYF. As DNA, the CDR3 is TGCGCCAGCAGCCGACAGTACACAGATACGCAGTATTTT.

The table lists this clonotype with a few counts. V is TRBV6-5 and J is TRBJ2-7, with 8 bases fitting TRBD1. V was pared by 6 bases and J by 0 bases, with 7 bases of the junction left unmatched. The CDR3 consists of 15 residues. CDR1 and CDR2 (germline): MNHEY, SVGAGI. The CDR3: CASRTGTGSSYEQYF. DNA for the CDR3: TGTGCCAGCAGAACCGGGACAGGAAGCTCCTACGAGCAGTACTTC.

This clonotype was counted only a few times. The CDR3 nucleotides read TGCAGTGCTCCCCAGACTTGGGAGACCCAGTACTTC. It codes for CSAPQTWETQYF. V and J are TRBV20-1 and TRBJ2-5; D is unresolved. The CDR3 has 12 amino acids. Trimming left V 5 bases short and J 5 bases short, with 12 bases between. CDR1 DFQATT and CDR2 SNEGSKA come from the germline V gene (reference sequence).

The chain carries TRBV7-6 and TRBJ2-2, with D tentatively TRBD1 (6 bases). Germline V gives CDR1 SGHVS, CDR2 FNYEAQ. Between the trimmed V and J ends, which lost 1 base and 0 bases, there was a span of 9 bases. The CDR3 is 16 amino acids. The CDR3 region is CASSLEWGPNTGELFF. For the CDR3, the DNA is TGTGCCAGCAGCTTAGAGTGGGGGCCGAACACCGGGGAGCTGTTTTTT.

This clonotype was found many times. The genes are TRBV7-9 and TRBJ2-1, with D hard to call. Per germline, CDR1 SEHNR and CDR2 FQNEAQ (reference sequence). V dropped 5 bases and J dropped 3 bases, with 11 bases sitting between them. The CDR3 spans 14 residues. In DNA, the CDR3 is TGTGCCAGCAGCCCCACGTGGGGCTACAATGAGCAGTTCTTC. Translation gives CASSPTWGYNEQFF.

This clonotype was counted many times. This chain connects TRBV7-6 to TRBJ1-5; D gene unclear. CDR3 length: 13 amino acids. Trimming pared 5 bases from V and 6 bases from J, leaving 11 bases between. The germline CDR1 and CDR2 sequences are SGHVS and FNYEAQ. The CDR3 region is CASSPQTSQPQHF. In nucleotides, the CDR3 is TGTGCCAGCAGCCCCCAGACGAGTCAGCCCCAGCATTTT.

This clonotype was recorded once. A read error may be the cause here, since a much bigger clone is one base away. V usage is TRBV18 and J usage is TRBJ1-6, with D uncertain. Germline V gene lookup returns CDR1 KGHSH and CDR2 LQKENI. The CDR3 covers 16 residues. Trimming left V 3 bases short and J 10 bases short, with 19 bases between. The CDR3 is CASSPSRPTTGSPLHF. In DNA form, the CDR3 reads TGTGCCAGCTCACCTTCGAGACCGACTACGGGATCACCCCTCCACTTT.

In this sample, this clonotype turned up many times. This chain links TRBV7-2 with TRBJ1-2; D uncertain. The CDR3 loop spans 14 amino acids. The V end was cut by 1 base, the J end by 4 bases, with 10 bases between. Germline V gene lookup returns CDR1 SGHTA and CDR2 FQGNSA. The CDR3 loop reads CASSLDAGPYGYTF. The DNA of the CDR3 is TGTGCCAGCAGCTTAGATGCAGGCCCCTATGGCTACACCTTC.

This clonotype showed up many times. This chain connects TRBV18 to TRBJ1-4, with D uncertain. This CDR3 has 16 residues. In germline, CDR1 is KGHSH, CDR2 LQKENI. Trimming left V 1 base short and J 0 bases short, with 9 bases between. DNA for the CDR3: TGTGCCAGCTCACCACGTTTTCCGACAACTAATGAAAAACTGTTTTTT. Translating gives CASSPRFPTTNEKLFF.

The chain employs TRBV7-2 and TRBJ1-1, with 7 nucleotides matching TRBD1. The CDR3 consists of 12 residues. Germline CDR1 is SGHTA and CDR2 is FQGNSA. The J segment lost 9 bases and the V segment lost 7 bases, leaving 8 bases of the junction unmatched. CDR3 protein: CASTYPGQKAFF. CDR3 nucleotide sequence: TGTGCCAGCACATACCCGGGACAGAAAGCTTTCTTT.

This clonotype was seen more than once but under ten times. The chain recombines TRBV5-1 with TRBJ2-7, with 9 bases lining up with TRBD2. The CDR3 covers 19 residues. Germline CDR1 and CDR2: SGHRS and YFSETQ. The V segment lost 0 bases and the J segment 0 bases; nucleotides outside the gene matches: 13. CDR3 in amino acids: CASSLVRASGDPSSYEQYF. The CDR3 nucleotides are TGCGCCAGCAGCTTGGTTCGGGCTAGCGGGGACCCAAGCTCCTACGAGCAGTACTTC. The variable domain in full, completed from reference TRBV5-1 and TRBJ2-7, reads KAGVTQTPRYLIKTRGQQVTLSCSPISGHRSVSWYQQTPGQGLQFLFEYFSETQRNKGNFPGRFSGRQFSNSRSEMNVSTLELGDSALYLCASSLVRASGDPSSYEQYFGPGTRLTVT.

This clonotype was picked up a small number of times. The rearrangement joins TRBV6-6 to TRBJ2-5; weak D call: TRBD1 (5 bases). Trimming removed 0 bases at V and 6 bases at J, with 17 bases between. CDR3 length equals 16 residues. Germline V gene sequence: CDR1 MNHNY, CDR2 SVGAGI (reference sequence). CDR3 region: CASSYSTTVGTKTQYF. The DNA of the CDR3 is TGTGCCAGCAGTTACTCGACGACAGTGGGAACAAAGACCCAGTACTTC.

This clonotype has at least ten counts. The V and J genes are TRBV11-2 and TRBJ2-5; TRBD2 matches at 9 bases. V was pared by 4 bases and J by 5 bases, with 11 bases of the junction left unmatched. The CDR3 length is 16 residues. The germline CDR1 and CDR2 sequences are SGHAT and FQNNGV. This CDR3 reads CASSSGRGGLHETQYF. The CDR3, as DNA: TGTGCCAGCAGCTCCGGGCGGGGGGGACTACATGAGACCCAGTACTTC.

This clonotype came up a few times. The J gene is TRBJ2-6, the V gene TRBV7-9, with a tentative D call TRBD1 (5 bases). The CDR3 has 15 residues. Trimming removed 3 bases from V and 2 bases from J, with 8 bases in between. Germline assignment: CDR1 SEHNR and CDR2 FQNEAQ (reference sequence). CDR3 nucleotides: TGTGCCAGCAGCTTGGGGCCAACTGGGGCCAACGTCCTGACTTTC. Translation: CASSLGPTGANVLTF.